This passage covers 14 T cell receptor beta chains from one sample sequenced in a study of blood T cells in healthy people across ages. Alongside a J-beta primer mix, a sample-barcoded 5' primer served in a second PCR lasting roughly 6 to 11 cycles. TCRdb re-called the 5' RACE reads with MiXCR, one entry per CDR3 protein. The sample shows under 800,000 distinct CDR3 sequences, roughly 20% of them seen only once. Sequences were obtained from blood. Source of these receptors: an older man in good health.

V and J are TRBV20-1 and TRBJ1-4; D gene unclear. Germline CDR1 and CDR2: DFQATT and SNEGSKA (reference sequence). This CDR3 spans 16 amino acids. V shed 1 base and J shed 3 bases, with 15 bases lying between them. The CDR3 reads CSARGTVLAPNEKLFF. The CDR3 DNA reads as TGCAGTGCTAGAGGGACGGTCCTAGCTCCTAATGAAAAACTGTTTTTT.

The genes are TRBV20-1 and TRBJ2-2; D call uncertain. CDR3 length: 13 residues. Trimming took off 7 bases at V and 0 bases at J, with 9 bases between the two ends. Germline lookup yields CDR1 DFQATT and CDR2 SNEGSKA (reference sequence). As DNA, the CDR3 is TGCAGTGTTCGTCAGCCGAACACCGGGGAGCTGTTTTTT. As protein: CSVRQPNTGELFF.

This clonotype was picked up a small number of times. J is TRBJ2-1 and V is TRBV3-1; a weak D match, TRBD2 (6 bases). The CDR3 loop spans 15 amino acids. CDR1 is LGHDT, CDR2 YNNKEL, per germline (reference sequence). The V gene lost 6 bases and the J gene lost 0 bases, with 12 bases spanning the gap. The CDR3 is CASRDSGLSYNEQFF. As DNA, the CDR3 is TGTGCCAGCAGGGATAGCGGACTCTCCTACAATGAGCAGTTCTTC.

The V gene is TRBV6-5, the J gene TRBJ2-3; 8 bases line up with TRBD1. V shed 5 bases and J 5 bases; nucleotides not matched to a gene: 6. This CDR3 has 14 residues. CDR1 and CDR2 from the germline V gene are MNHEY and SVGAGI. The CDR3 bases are TGTGCCAGCAGTGCGGACAGGGATGTAGATACGCAGTATTTT. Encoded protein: CASSADRDVDTQYF.

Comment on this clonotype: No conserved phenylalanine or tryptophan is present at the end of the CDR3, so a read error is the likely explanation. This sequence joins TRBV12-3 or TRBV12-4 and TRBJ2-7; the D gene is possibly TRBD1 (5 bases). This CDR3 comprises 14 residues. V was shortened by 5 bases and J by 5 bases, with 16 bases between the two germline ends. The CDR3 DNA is TGTGCCAGCAGTCTACAGGCCACTCTCGACGAGCAGTACCTC. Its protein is CASSLQATLDEQYL.

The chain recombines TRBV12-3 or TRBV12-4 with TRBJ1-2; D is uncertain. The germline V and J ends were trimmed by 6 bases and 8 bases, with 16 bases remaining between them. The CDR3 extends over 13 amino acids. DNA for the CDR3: TGTGCCAGCAGAATAGACACTTTAGGCGGCTACACCTTC. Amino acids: CASRIDTLGGYTF.

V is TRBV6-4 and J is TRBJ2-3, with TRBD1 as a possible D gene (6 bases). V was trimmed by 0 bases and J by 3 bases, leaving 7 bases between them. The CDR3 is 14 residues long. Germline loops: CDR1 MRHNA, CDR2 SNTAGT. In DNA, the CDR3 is TGTGCCAGCAGTGACTCAGGGGGAACAGATACGCAGTATTTT. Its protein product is CASSDSGGTDTQYF.

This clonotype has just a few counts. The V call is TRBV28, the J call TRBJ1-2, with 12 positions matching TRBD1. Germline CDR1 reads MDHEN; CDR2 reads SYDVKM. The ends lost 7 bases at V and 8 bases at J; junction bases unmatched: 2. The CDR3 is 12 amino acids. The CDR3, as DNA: TGTGCCAGCATCGGGACAGGGGGCGGCTACACCTTC. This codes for CASIGTGGGYTF.

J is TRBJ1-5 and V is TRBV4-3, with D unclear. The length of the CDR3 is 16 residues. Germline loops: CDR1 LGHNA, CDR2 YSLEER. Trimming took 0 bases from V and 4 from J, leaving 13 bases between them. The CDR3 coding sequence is TGCGCCAGCAGCCAAGATAGGTTTTCTGGGAATCAGCCCCAGCATTTT. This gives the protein CASSQDRFSGNQPQHF.

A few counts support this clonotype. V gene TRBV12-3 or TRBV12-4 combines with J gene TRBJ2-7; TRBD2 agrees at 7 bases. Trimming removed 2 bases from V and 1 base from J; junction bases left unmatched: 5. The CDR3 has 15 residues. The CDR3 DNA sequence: TGTGCCAGCAGTTTATCACTAGCGTTGTCCTACGAGCAGTACTTC. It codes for CASSLSLALSYEQYF.

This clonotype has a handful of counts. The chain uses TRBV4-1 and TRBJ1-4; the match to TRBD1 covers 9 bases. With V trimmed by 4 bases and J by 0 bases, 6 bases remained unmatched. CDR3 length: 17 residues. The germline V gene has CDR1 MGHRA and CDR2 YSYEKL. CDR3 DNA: TGCGCCAGCAGCCCGGGACAGGGAAAAGCAACTAATGAAAAACTGTTTTTT. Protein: CASSPGQGKATNEKLFF.

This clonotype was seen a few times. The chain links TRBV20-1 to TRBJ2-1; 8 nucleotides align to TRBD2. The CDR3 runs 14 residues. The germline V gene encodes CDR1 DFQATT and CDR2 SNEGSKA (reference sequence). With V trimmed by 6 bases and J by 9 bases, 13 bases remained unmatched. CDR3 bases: TGCAGTGCCGAGGGTACGGGAGGGCCGGGTGAGCAGTTCTTC. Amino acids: CSAEGTGGPGEQFF.

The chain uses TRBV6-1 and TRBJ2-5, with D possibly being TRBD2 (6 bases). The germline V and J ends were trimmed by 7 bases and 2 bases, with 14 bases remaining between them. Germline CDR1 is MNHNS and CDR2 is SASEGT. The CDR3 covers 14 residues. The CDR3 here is CASTQTRSQETQYF. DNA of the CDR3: TGTGCCAGCACTCAGACTAGGTCTCAAGAGACCCAGTACTTC.

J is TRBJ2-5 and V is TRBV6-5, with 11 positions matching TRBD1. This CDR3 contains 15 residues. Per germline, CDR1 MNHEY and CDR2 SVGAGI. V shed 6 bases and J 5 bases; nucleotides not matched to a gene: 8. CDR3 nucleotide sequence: TGTGCCAGCAGAGGGACAGGGGGGACTAGCGAGACCCAGTACTTC. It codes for CASRGTGGTSETQYF.